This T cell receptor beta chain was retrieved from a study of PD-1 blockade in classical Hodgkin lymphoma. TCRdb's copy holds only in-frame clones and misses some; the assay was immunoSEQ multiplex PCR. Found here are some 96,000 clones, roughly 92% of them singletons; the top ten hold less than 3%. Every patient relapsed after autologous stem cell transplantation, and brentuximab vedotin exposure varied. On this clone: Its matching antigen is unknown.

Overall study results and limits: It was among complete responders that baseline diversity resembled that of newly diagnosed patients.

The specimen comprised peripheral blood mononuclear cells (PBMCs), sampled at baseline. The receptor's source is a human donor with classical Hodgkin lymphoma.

In nucleotides, the CDR3 is TGTGCCAGCAGTTCGGACGGTCGGTTTAATGAAAAACTGTTTTTT. This sequence encodes CASSSDGRFNEKLFF. This chain uses TRBV5-4 with TRBJ1-4; D not certain. Trimming removed 5 bases at V and 4 bases at J, with 15 bases between. CDR1 is SGHNT and CDR2 is YYREEE in the germline V gene (reference sequence). This CDR3 region has 15 residues.